Listed below are T cell receptor beta chains from one sample, sequenced in a study of human T cells and chemical hapten exposure. TCRdb ran MiXCR on the RACE reads and lists one entry per CDR3 protein. Among about 180,000 distinct CDR3 sequences listed, 25% to 30% were seen once. The sequencing here drew on whole blood, taken in connection with sensitization to the hapten diphenylcyclopropenone (DPC). These receptors were obtained from a woman aged 25-40 years with alopecia areata. Some clones in this sample may be carry-over from other donors' samples. The CDR3 runs from the conserved cysteine through the conserved F or W. D genes are given only for firm matches. Clone size is not always given. Where it is, it says once, few, many or a class for expanded clones.

v_call: TRBV27
j_call: TRBJ2-1
d_call: TRBD1
clone_size: NA
cdr3_nt: TGTGCCAGCAGTTTTGGGGCCGGGACAGCCTACAATGAGCAGTTCTTC
cdr3_aa: CASSFGAGTAYNEQFF

v_call: TRBV29-1
j_call: TRBJ2-3
d_call: NA
clone_size: NA
cdr3_nt: TGCAGCGTTGGGGTTTCCAGTAGAGATACGCAGTATTTT
cdr3_aa: CSVGVSSRDTQYF

v_call: TRBV5-1
j_call: TRBJ1-4
d_call: TRBD1
clone_size: few
cdr3_nt: TGCGCCAGCAGCGGGACAGGGGGCACTAATGAAAAACTGTTTTTT
cdr3_aa: CASSGTGGTNEKLFF

v_call: TRBV6-2/TRBV6-3
j_call: TRBJ1-1
d_call: NA
clone_size: NA
cdr3_nt: TGTGCCAGCAGTTACGCCCTAATGACTGAAGCTTTCTTT
cdr3_aa: CASSYALMTEAFF

v_call: TRBV6-6
j_call: TRBJ1-6
d_call: TRBD1
clone_size: NA
cdr3_nt: TGTGCCAGCAGTCCGACAGGGTCTTGGTCACCCCTCCACTTT
cdr3_aa: CASSPTGSWSPLHF

v_call: TRBV27
j_call: TRBJ1-5
d_call: NA
clone_size: few
cdr3_nt: TGTGCCAGCAGTTTATATTCCCCAGGAATGGGGTCGAGCAATCAGCCCCAGCATTTT
cdr3_aa: CASSLYSPGMGSSNQPQHF

v_call: TRBV20-1
j_call: TRBJ1-4
d_call: NA
clone_size: NA
cdr3_nt: TGCAGTGCTAGAGATCTTCAGGGGACAAATGAAAAACTGTTTTTT
cdr3_aa: CSARDLQGTNEKLFF

v_call: TRBV28
j_call: TRBJ1-2
d_call: TRBD1
clone_size: NA
cdr3_nt: TGTGCCAGCCGTAGGACAGGGACGCTAAACTATGGCTACACCTTC
cdr3_aa: CASRRTGTLNYGYTF

v_call: TRBV4-3
j_call: TRBJ2-7
d_call: NA
clone_size: NA
cdr3_nt: TGCGCCAGCAGCCAAGATACCCTACACTCCTACGAGCAGTACTTC
cdr3_aa: CASSQDTLHSYEQYF

v_call: TRBV20-1
j_call: TRBJ1-1
d_call: TRBD1
clone_size: few
cdr3_nt: TGCAGTGCGTGGACAGGGAACACTGAAGCTTTCTTT
cdr3_aa: CSAWTGNTEAFF